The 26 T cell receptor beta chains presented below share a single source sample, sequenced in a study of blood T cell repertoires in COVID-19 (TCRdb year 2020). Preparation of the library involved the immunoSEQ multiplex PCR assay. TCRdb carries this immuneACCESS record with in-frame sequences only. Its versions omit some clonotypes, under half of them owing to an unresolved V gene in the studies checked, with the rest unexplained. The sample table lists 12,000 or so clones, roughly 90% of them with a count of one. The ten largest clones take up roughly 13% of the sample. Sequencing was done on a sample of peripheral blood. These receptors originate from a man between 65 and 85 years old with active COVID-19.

CDR3 amino acids: CAISTGQGAGETQYF. CDR3 nucleotide sequence: TGTGCCATCAGCACGGGACAGGGGGCCGGGGAGACCCAGTACTTC. This rearrangement joins TRBV10-3 to TRBJ2-5, with 12 bases identical to TRBD1. This CDR3 is 15 amino acids long. CDR1 is ENHRY and CDR2 is SYGVKD in the germline V gene. The V and J ends lost 6 bases and 5 bases, in that order; junction bases with no gene match: 7.

The CDR3 reads CASSQTSGFTDTQYF. The CDR3, as DNA: TGTGCCAGCAGCCAAACTAGCGGGTTCACAGATACGCAGTATTTT. The chain has TRBV3-1 (or the pseudogene TRBV3-2) and TRBJ2-3, with 9 bases that match TRBD2. Germline V lookup: CDR1 LGHDT, CDR2 YNNKEL (reference sequence). The V and J ends lost 2 bases and 2 bases, in that order; junction bases with no gene match: 2. The CDR3 consists of 15 residues.

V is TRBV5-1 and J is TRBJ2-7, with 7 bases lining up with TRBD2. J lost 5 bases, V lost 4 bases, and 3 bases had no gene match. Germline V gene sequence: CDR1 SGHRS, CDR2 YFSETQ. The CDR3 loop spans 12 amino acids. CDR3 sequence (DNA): TGCGCCAGCAGCGGGGGGGGAGACGAGCAGTACTTC. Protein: CASSGGGDEQYF.

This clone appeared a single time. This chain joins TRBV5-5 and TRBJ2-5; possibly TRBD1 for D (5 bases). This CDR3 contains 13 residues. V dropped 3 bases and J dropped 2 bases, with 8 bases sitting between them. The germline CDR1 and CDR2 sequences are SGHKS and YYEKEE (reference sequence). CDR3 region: CASSSTAQETQYF. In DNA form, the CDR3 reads TGTGCCAGCAGCTCGACAGCTCAAGAGACCCAGTACTTC.

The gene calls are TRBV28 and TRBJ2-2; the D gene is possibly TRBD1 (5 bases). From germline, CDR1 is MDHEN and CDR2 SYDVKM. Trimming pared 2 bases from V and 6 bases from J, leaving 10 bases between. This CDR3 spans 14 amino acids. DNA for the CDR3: TGTGCCAGCAGTTTAGGACATCAAGCCGGGGAGCTGTTTTTT. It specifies CASSLGHQAGELFF. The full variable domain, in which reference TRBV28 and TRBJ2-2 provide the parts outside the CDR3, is DVKVTQSSRYLVKRTGEKVFLECVQDMDHENMFWYRQDPGLGLRLIYFSYDVKMKEKGDIPEGYSVSREKKERFSLILESASTNQTSMYLCASSLGHQAGELFFGEGSRLTVL.

DNA for the CDR3: TGTGCCAGCAGCTTAGACAGGACAGGGGCCGGGAATTCACCCCTCCACTTT. It is translated as CASSLDRTGAGNSPLHF. This rearrangement joins TRBV11-2 to TRBJ1-6; 9 nucleotides line up with TRBD1. Trimming removed 0 bases from V and 7 bases from J; junction bases left unmatched: 7. This CDR3 has 17 amino acids. Germline V gene lookup returns CDR1 SGHAT and CDR2 FQNNGV.

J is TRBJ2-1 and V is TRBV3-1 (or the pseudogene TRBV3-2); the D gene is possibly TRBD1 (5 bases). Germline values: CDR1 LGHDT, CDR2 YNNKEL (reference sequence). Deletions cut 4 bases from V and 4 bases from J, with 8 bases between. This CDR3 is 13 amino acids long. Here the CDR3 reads CASSRDRYNEQFF. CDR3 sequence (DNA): TGTGCCAGCAGCCGAGACAGATACAATGAGCAGTTCTTC.

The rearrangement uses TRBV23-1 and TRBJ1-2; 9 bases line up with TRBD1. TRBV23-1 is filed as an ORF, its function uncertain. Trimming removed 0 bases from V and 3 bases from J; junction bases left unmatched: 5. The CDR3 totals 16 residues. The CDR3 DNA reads TGCGCCAGCAGTCAATCCTCGTGGGACAGGGACTATGGCTACACCTTC. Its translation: CASSQSSWDRDYGYTF.

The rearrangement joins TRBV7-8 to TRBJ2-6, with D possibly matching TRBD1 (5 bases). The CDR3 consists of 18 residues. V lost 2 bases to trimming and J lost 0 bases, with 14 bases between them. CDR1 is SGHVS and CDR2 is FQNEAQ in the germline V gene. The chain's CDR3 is CASSLYGRVRSGANVLTF. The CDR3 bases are TGTGCCAGCAGCTTATACGGCAGGGTGCGCTCTGGGGCCAACGTCCTGACTTTC.

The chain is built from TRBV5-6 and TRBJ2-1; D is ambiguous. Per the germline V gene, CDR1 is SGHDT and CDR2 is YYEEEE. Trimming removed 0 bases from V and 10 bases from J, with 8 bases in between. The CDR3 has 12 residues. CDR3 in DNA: TGTGCCAGCAGCTTGGCCAGATTGGAGCAGTTCTTC. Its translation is CASSLARLEQFF.

The chain's CDR3 is CASGQGAYNEQFF. The CDR3 coding sequence is TGTGCCAGCGGACAGGGGGCCTACAATGAGCAGTTCTTC. The chain has TRBV18 and TRBJ2-1; TRBD1 agrees at 10 bases. Germline-derived CDR1 and CDR2 are KGHSH and LQKENI. V was pared by 8 bases and J by 2 bases, with 0 bases of the junction left unmatched. This CDR3 comprises 13 residues.

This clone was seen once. The CDR3 bases are TGTGCCAGCAGCTTGGGGACTAGCGGGGTGACAGATACGCAGTATTTT. The encoded protein is CASSLGTSGVTDTQYF. The chain joins TRBV7-9 to TRBJ2-3, with 13 positions matching TRBD2. The V gene's germline CDR1 is SEHNR and CDR2 FQNEAQ (reference sequence). This CDR3 has 16 residues. The V and J ends lost 3 bases and 3 bases, in that order; junction bases with no gene match: 3.

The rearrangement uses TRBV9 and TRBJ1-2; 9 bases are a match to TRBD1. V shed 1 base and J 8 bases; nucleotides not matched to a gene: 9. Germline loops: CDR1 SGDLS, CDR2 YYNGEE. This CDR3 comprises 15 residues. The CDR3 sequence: CASSVLPGQGGGYTF. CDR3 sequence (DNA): TGTGCCAGCAGCGTACTACCGGGACAGGGTGGCGGCTACACCTTC.

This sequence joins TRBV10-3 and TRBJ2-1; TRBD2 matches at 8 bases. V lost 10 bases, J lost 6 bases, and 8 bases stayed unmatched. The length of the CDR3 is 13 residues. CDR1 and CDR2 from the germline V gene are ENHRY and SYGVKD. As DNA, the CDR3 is TGTGCCAGCAGCCTCGCGGGAGGCAATGAGCAGTTCTTC. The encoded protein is CASSLAGGNEQFF.

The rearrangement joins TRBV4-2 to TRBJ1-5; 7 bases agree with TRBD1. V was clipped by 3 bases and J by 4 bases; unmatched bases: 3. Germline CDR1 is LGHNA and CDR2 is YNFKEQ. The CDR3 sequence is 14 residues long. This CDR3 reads CASSHGTVNQPQHF. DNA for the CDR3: TGTGCCAGCAGCCATGGGACAGTTAATCAGCCCCAGCATTTT.

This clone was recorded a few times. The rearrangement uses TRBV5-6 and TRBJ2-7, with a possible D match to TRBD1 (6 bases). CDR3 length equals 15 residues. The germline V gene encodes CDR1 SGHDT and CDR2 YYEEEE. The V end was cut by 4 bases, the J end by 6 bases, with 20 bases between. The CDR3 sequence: CASSTDRWDRAEQYF. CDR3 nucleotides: TGTGCCAGCAGCACCGACAGGTGGGATCGGGCCGAGCAGTACTTC. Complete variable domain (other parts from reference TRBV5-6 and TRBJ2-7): DAGVTQSPTHLIKTRGQQVTLRCSPKSGHDTVSWYQQALGQGPQFIFQYYEEEERQRGNFPDRFSGHQFPNYSSELNVNALLLGDSALYLCASSTDRWDRAEQYFGPGTRLTVT.

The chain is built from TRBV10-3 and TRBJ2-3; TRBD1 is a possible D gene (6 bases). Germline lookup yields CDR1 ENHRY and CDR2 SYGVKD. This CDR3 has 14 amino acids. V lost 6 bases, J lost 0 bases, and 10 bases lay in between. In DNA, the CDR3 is TGTGCCATCAGGGACGGACAGAGCACAGATACGCAGTATTTT. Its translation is CAIRDGQSTDTQYF.

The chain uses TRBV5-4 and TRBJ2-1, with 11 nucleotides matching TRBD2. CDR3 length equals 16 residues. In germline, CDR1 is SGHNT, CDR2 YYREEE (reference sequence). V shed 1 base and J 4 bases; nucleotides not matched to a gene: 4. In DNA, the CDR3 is TGTGCCAGCAGCTTGAAGGCTAGCGGGGGGTACAATGAGCAGTTCTTC. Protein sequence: CASSLKASGGYNEQFF.

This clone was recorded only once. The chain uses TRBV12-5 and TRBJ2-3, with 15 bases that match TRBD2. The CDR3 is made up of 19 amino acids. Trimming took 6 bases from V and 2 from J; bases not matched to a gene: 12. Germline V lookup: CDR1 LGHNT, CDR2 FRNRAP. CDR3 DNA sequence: TGTGCTAGTGGGAGGACGGGACTAGCGGGAGGATCGGTCACAGATACGCAGTATTTT. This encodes CASGRTGLAGGSVTDTQYF.

The CDR3 reads CASRGRERERGYTF. CDR3 in DNA: TGTGCCAGTAGGGGCAGGGAAAGGGAAAGAGGCTACACCTTC. The gene calls are TRBV19 and TRBJ1-2, with a weak D call TRBD1 (5 bases). The CDR3 extends over 14 amino acids. The germline gives CDR1 LNHDA, CDR2 SQIVND (reference sequence). Trimming removed 6 bases from V and 8 bases from J, with 19 bases in between.

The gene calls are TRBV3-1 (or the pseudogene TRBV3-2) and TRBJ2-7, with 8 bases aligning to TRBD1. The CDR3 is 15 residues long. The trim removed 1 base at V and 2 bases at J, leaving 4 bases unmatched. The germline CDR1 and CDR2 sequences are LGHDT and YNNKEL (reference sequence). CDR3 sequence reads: CASSQGDRKTYEQYF. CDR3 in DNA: TGTGCCAGCAGCCAAGGGGACAGGAAGACCTACGAGCAGTACTTC.

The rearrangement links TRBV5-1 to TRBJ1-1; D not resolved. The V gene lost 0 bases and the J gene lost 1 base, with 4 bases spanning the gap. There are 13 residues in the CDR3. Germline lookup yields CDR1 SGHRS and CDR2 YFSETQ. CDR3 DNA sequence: TGCGCCAGCAGCTTGGGCGCGAACACTGAAGCTTTCTTT. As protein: CASSLGANTEAFF.

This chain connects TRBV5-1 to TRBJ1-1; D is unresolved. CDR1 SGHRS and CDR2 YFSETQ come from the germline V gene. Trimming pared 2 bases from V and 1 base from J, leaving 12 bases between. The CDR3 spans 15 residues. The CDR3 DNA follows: TGCGCCAGCAGCTTTACTGGACTGGGGAACACTGAAGCTTTCTTT. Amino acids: CASSFTGLGNTEAFF.

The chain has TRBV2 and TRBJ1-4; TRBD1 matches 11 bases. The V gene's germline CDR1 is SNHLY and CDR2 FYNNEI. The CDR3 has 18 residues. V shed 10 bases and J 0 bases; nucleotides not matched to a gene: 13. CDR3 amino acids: CATGQGAGKGATNEKLFF. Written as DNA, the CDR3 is TGTGCCACCGGACAGGGGGCGGGTAAGGGTGCAACTAATGAAAAACTGTTTTTT.

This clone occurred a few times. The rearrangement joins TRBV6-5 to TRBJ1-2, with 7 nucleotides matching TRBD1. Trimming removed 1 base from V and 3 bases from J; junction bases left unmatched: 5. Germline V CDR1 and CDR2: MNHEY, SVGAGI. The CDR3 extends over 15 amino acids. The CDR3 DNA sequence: TGTGCCAGCAGTTACTACGACAGGGTAGACTATGGCTACACCTTC. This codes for CASSYYDRVDYGYTF.

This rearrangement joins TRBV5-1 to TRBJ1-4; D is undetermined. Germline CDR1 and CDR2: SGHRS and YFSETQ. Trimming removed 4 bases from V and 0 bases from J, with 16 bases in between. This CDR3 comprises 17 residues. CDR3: CASSASGSSATNEKLFF. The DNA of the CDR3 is TGCGCCAGCAGCGCTAGTGGATCGAGTGCAACTAATGAAAAACTGTTTTTT.